This T cell receptor beta chain was identified in a study of CXCR3-negative and CXCR3-positive naive CD8 T cells. Study conclusions and caveats: Similarly elevated diversity marked both naive subsets, with memory CD8+ cells showing far lower diversity.

Germline CDR1 reads DFQATT; CDR2 reads SNEGSKA (reference sequence). The CDR3 has 17 residues. TRB cDNA was prepared as libraries by UMI-labeled 5' RACE. TCRdb reanalyzed the 5' RACE reads, giving one entry per CDR3 protein sequence and no DNA. Its listing shows tens of thousands of distinct CDR3 sequences. With regard to this clonotype: As yet, its antigen is unknown.

The sample was naive CXCR3- CD8+ T cells from blood. Subset here: CD45RO-CCR7+CD27+CD95- naive CD8+ T cells lacking CXCR3 (TNR3-). The receptor comes from a human donor in good health. Some clones in this sample may be carry-over from other donors' samples. The chain has TRBV20-1 and TRBJ2-4; the D call from TCRdb, TRBD1, cannot be confirmed without DNA. CDR3 sequence reads: CSARDAGPGGAKNIQYF.